This T cell receptor beta chain came from a study of blood T cell repertoires in COVID-19. The CDR3 consists of 15 residues. Germline V gives CDR1 SGHTA, CDR2 FQGNSA. V shed 5 bases and J shed 11 bases, with 22 bases lying between them. The method was immunoSEQ multiplex PCR; TCRdb's version includes in-frame clones alone and lacks a portion of them. The table has some 530,000 clones, over 75% seen once. The rearrangement uses TRBV7-2 and TRBJ2-1; tentative D call: TRBD2 (6 bases). Sequenced: peripheral blood. The receptor was derived from a human donor in a cohort sampled during active COVID-19. The CDR3 DNA sequence: TGTGCCAGCAGCCCCCTTGGAGGGGCCTCAGGAAAGCAGTTCTTC. Its protein product is CASSPLGGASGKQFF.